Listed below are T cell receptor beta chains from one sample, sequenced in a study of T cells in Graves' hyperthyroidism and ophthalmopathy. TCRdb analysed the multiplex PCR reads with MiXCR anew, one entry per CDR3 protein. The sample records more than 350,000 distinct CDR3 sequences, over 12% being singletons. The sequencing sample was made of blood. These receptors came from a woman aged 55-70 years with Graves' ophthalmopathy. CDR3s include the opening cysteine and the closing phenylalanine or tryptophan. Fields, in order: clone size, D gene, V gene, J gene, CDR3 DNA, CDR3 protein. A D gene is named only where the DNA matches it firmly. Expanded clones are given a class, and other clones once, few, many or no size at all.

size: many; D: -; V: TRBV28; J: TRBJ2-3; DNA: TGTGCCAGCAGTTTAAGTCAGCCCACAGATACGCAGTATTTT; CDR3: CASSLSQPTDTQYF
size: many; D: TRBD2; V: TRBV20-1; J: TRBJ2-1; DNA: TGCAGTGCTAGCCCCACTAATAGCGGGAAGCCTGAGCAGTTCTTC; CDR3: CSASPTNSGKPEQFF
size: many; D: TRBD2; V: TRBV12-3/TRBV12-4; J: TRBJ2-7; DNA: TGTGCCAGCAGTCCTTCTAGCGGGAGGGCCACCGAGCAGTACTTC; CDR3: CASSPSSGRATEQYF
size: few; D: TRBD1; V: TRBV3-1; J: TRBJ2-3; DNA: TGTGCCAGCAGTAACAGGGGTGGTGCAGATACGCAGTATTTT; CDR3: CASSNRGGADTQYF
size: -; D: TRBD1; V: TRBV5-1; J: TRBJ1-6; DNA: TGCGCCAGCAGCTTGGCCTCAGGGGGGGGTTCACCCCTCCACTTT; CDR3: CASSLASGGGSPLHF
size: many; D: -; V: TRBV6-2/TRBV6-3; J: TRBJ1-5; DNA: TGTGCCAGCAGTTACTCGTTTGAGCCCCAGCATTTT; CDR3: CASSYSFEPQHF
size: many; D: TRBD2; V: TRBV24-1; J: TRBJ2-1; DNA: TGTGCCACCAGTGATTCCCGCAGGGCTAGCGGAAACAATGAGCAGTTCTTC; CDR3: CATSDSRRASGNNEQFF
size: -; D: TRBD2; V: TRBV20-1; J: TRBJ2-1; DNA: TGCAGTGCTCGGGGGCTAGCGGGGGGGGGGGGGAATGAGCAGTTCTTC; CDR3: CSARGLAGGGGNEQFF
size: -; D: TRBD1; V: TRBV20-1; J: TRBJ1-3; DNA: TGCAGTGCTAGAGATGCCGACAGGGGAGGAAACACCATATATTTT; CDR3: CSARDADRGGNTIYF
size: -; D: -; V: TRBV19; J: TRBJ1-5; DNA: TGTGCCAGTAGGAATGACCGCCACGATCAGCCCCAGCATTTT; CDR3: CASRNDRHDQPQHF
size: few; D: -; V: TRBV9; J: TRBJ2-3; DNA: TGTGCCAGCAGCGTAATTGGGGGCGCGGGCACAGATACGCAGTATTTT; CDR3: CASSVIGGAGTDTQYF
size: few; D: -; V: TRBV27; J: TRBJ2-1; DNA: TGTGCCAGCAGTTTAACGGGGGACCTAGGGGAGCAGTTCTTC; CDR3: CASSLTGDLGEQFF
size: many; D: -; V: TRBV6-1; J: TRBJ2-7; DNA: TGTGCCAGCAGTGCCGGGGGGCGGGAACTTACCTACGAGCAGTACTTC; CDR3: CASSAGGRELTYEQYF
size: -; D: -; V: TRBV30; J: TRBJ2-3; DNA: TGTGCCTGGGTCGGGTCAGATACGCAGTATTTT; CDR3: CAWVGSDTQYF
size: many; D: TRBD1; V: TRBV5-1; J: TRBJ1-1; DNA: TGCGCCAGCAGCTCGTCAGGGGGTGGCACTGAAGCTTTCTTT; CDR3: CASSSSGGGTEAFF
size: many; D: TRBD2; V: TRBV5-5; J: TRBJ2-1; DNA: TGTGCCAGCAGCCGGGAGGCGGAGCTCTCCTACAATGAGCAGTTCTTC; CDR3: CASSREAELSYNEQFF